A single sample gave rise to the 29 T cell receptor beta chains below, sequenced in a study of T cells in Graves' hyperthyroidism and ophthalmopathy (dated by TCRdb to between 2018 and 2021). To prepare the library, multiplex PCR was applied. TCRdb shows the sequencer as Illumina HiSeq 2000. Amplification of TCR beta CDR3 regions was carried out from RNA transcripts. The TCR CDR3 was subjected to a first round of RT-PCR using the HTBI primer set and the Qiagen OneStep RT-PCR kit. TCRdb applied fastp at Q25 and MiXCR to the public reads, then kept only in-frame beta chains. Merged by CDR3 protein, the rows form single entries marked with the most common genes and DNA. This sample lists approximately 530,000 distinct CDR3 sequences; approximately 16% were detected once. The ten top clones hold more than 15% of the sample. The sample taken for sequencing was blood. These receptors were taken from a woman under 30 with Graves' hyperthyroidism.

This clonotype was recorded at least ten times. The chain joins TRBV27 to TRBJ1-2; tentative D call: TRBD1 (6 bases). This CDR3 has 14 amino acids. V shed 8 bases and J shed 6 bases, with 19 bases lying between them. CDR1 is MNHEY, CDR2 SMNVEV, per germline (reference sequence). For the CDR3, the DNA is TGTGCCAGCGGCCTCCGGGACATATCTCATGGCTACACCTTC. This codes for CASGLRDISHGYTF.

This clonotype was observed many times. The chain recombines TRBV13 with TRBJ2-7; possibly TRBD1 for D (7 bases). This CDR3 is built from 16 residues. Germline V gene sequence: CDR1 PRHDT, CDR2 FYEKMQ (reference sequence). V lost 1 base, J lost 0 bases, and 13 bases lay in between. This CDR3 reads CASSLAQGGSSYEQYF. CDR3 nucleotides: TGTGCCAGCAGCTTAGCCCAGGGGGGATCCTCCTACGAGCAGTACTTC.

This clonotype was seen repeatedly, ten times or more. V usage is TRBV3-1 and J usage is TRBJ1-1; TRBD1 matches 8 bases. Germline assignment: CDR1 LGHDT and CDR2 YNNKEL (reference sequence). After removal of 1 base from V and 1 base from J, the junction contained 2 bases not matched to a gene. The CDR3 sequence is 15 residues long. CDR3 in amino acids: CASSQVTGENTEAFF. The CDR3 nucleotides read TGTGCCAGCAGCCAAGTGACAGGGGAGAACACTGAAGCTTTCTTT.

This clonotype was found many times. The chain is built from TRBV5-1 and TRBJ2-7; 11 bases are shared with TRBD2. CDR1 is SGHRS and CDR2 is YFSETQ in the germline V gene. CDR3 length: 14 amino acids. Trimming cost V 4 bases and J 7 bases; bases outside gene matches: 7. The CDR3 bases are TGCGCCAGCAGCCAACTAGCGGGAGAGGCGGAGCAGTACTTC. This gives the protein CASSQLAGEAEQYF.

This clonotype was detected only a few times. The rearrangement links TRBV3-1 to TRBJ1-2, with D hard to call. This CDR3 has 14 residues. V was clipped by 2 bases and J by 2 bases, with 9 bases between them. CDR1 and CDR2 (germline): LGHDT, YNNKEL (reference sequence). CDR3 sequence reads: CASSQNRMNYGYTF. The CDR3 region has the DNA TGTGCCAGCAGCCAAAATCGGATGAACTATGGCTACACCTTC.

At least ten counts were recorded for this clonotype. The gene calls are TRBV6-1 and TRBJ2-1; 9 bases match TRBD2. Germline V lookup: CDR1 MNHNS, CDR2 SASEGT. J was trimmed by 4 bases and V by 6 bases; bases with no gene match: 19. The CDR3 is made up of 19 amino acids. The CDR3 protein is CASRRLRLTGTSMYNEQFF. CDR3 coding DNA: TGTGCCAGCAGACGCCTAAGATTAACCGGGACTAGCATGTACAATGAGCAGTTCTTC.

This clonotype appeared many times. This rearrangement joins TRBV11-2 to TRBJ2-7, with 10 nucleotides matching TRBD2. Germline V lookup: CDR1 SGHAT, CDR2 FQNNGV. CDR3 length: 15 residues. V dropped 4 bases and J dropped 2; count of bases not matched to a gene: 5. This chain's CDR3 is CASSSLSGGTYEQYF. CDR3 coding DNA: TGTGCCAGCAGCTCCCTTAGCGGGGGGACCTACGAGCAGTACTTC.

This clonotype was picked up many times. The V call is TRBV12-3 or TRBV12-4, the J call TRBJ2-1; D not resolved. Trimming shortened V by 2 bases and J by 4 bases, and 12 bases separated the two germline ends. The CDR3 is 15 residues long. In nucleotides, the CDR3 is TGTGCCAGCAGTTTAAGGTATGGGTTTTACAATGAGCAGTTCTTC. It is translated as CASSLRYGFYNEQFF.

This clonotype came up many times. This chain links TRBV7-9 with TRBJ2-1; 11 bases are shared with TRBD2. The trim removed 6 bases at V and 4 bases at J, leaving 11 bases unmatched. The germline V gene has CDR1 SEHNR and CDR2 FQNEAQ (reference sequence). The length of the CDR3 is 17 residues. CDR3 protein: CASRPLAGGSDYNEQFF. The CDR3 nucleotides are TGTGCCAGCAGGCCATTAGCGGGAGGGTCCGATTACAATGAGCAGTTCTTC.

This clonotype has a count of ten or more. The genes are TRBV2 and TRBJ2-3; D is perhaps TRBD2 (6 bases). The CDR3 is 15 amino acids. Trimming pared 6 bases from V and 1 base from J, leaving 14 bases between. Germline lookup yields CDR1 SNHLY and CDR2 FYNNEI. Written as DNA, the CDR3 is TGTGCCAGCAGCCGGGACTTGCCGCGCACAGATACGCAGTATTTT. The encoded protein is CASSRDLPRTDTQYF.

This clonotype came up a few times. V is TRBV24-1 and J is TRBJ2-3; D is perhaps TRBD2 (5 bases). The CDR3 is 15 amino acids. Trimming shortened V by 4 bases and J by 4 bases, and 14 bases separated the two germline ends. From germline, CDR1 is KGHDR and CDR2 SFDVKD. CDR3 nucleotide sequence: TGTGCCACCAGTGACGGGAAGAGGGTCTCAGATACGCAGTATTTT. Its protein product is CATSDGKRVSDTQYF.

This clonotype was seen a handful of times. The chain joins TRBV6-2 or TRBV6-3 to TRBJ2-1; D gene ambiguous. The CDR3 length is 13 residues. CDR1 is MNHEY, CDR2 SVGEGT, per germline. With 6 bases removed from V and 6 bases from J, the gap between germline ends came to 12 bases. CDR3 sequence reads: CASRVTVGNEQFF. Here the CDR3 DNA reads TGTGCCAGCAGAGTTACGGTGGGCAATGAGCAGTTCTTC.

The chain recombines TRBV5-4 with TRBJ1-2; 8 bases align to TRBD1. V gave up 4 bases and J gave up 5 bases; unmatched junction bases: 7. CDR3 length: 14 amino acids. Germline V gene data show CDR1 as SGHNT and CDR2 as YYREEE (reference sequence). CDR3 DNA: TGTGCCAGCAGCCCCTCGCGACAGGGGTATGGCTACACCTTC. Protein product: CASSPSRQGYGYTF.

This clonotype was observed at least ten times. The chain uses TRBV20-1 and TRBJ1-5; unclear D gene. CDR3 length equals 15 residues. V lost 3 bases to trimming and J lost 6 bases, with 18 bases between them. Per the germline V gene, CDR1 is DFQATT and CDR2 is SNEGSKA (reference sequence). This CDR3 reads CSASPGVGVRQPQHF. The CDR3, as DNA: TGCAGTGCTAGCCCCGGGGTCGGGGTTCGTCAGCCCCAGCATTTT.

The table lists this clonotype with many counts. This chain links TRBV2 with TRBJ2-1; no definite D call. Per germline, CDR1 SNHLY and CDR2 FYNNEI. This CDR3 comprises 13 residues. Deletions cut 4 bases from V and 5 bases from J, with 9 bases between. CDR3 region: CASSVDVNNEQFF. CDR3 nucleotides: TGTGCCAGCAGTGTGGACGTAAACAATGAGCAGTTCTTC.

This clonotype was detected a few times. The V gene is TRBV6-1, the J gene TRBJ1-1; the D is unclear. Germline-derived CDR1 and CDR2 are MNHNS and SASEGT. The CDR3 is 15 amino acids. Trimming cost V 6 bases and J 4 bases, with 18 bases left between them. The CDR3: CASRPLWRSGTEAFF. The CDR3 DNA reads as TGTGCCAGCAGACCACTCTGGAGGTCGGGCACTGAAGCTTTCTTT.

The V call is TRBV6-1, the J call TRBJ2-3; the D is unclear. Germline CDR1 is MNHNS and CDR2 is SASEGT. V dropped 5 bases and J dropped 2 bases, with 8 bases sitting between them. The CDR3 is 13 residues long. CDR3 coding DNA: TGTGCCAGCAGTCATGAGCTCACAGATACGCAGTATTTT. Its protein is CASSHELTDTQYF.

For the CDR3, the DNA is TGTGCCAGCAGTGACTCGGGACAGGGCCACTACGAGCAGTACTTC. Protein: CASSDSGQGHYEQYF. V is TRBV6-4 and J is TRBJ2-7; TRBD1 matches at 9 bases. The junction had 3 bases not matched to a gene; V was cut back by 0 bases and J by 3 bases. In germline, CDR1 is MRHNA, CDR2 SNTAGT. CDR3 length equals 15 residues.

Details on this clonotype: At one of its ends the junction is not consistent with the germline gene, which may arise from a read error. The chain is built from TRBV12-3 or TRBV12-4 and TRBJ1-1, with D possibly TRBD1 on 5 matching bases. The CDR3 is 14 amino acids. CDR3 nucleotides: TGTACCAGCAGTTTCAGGGTCGAGGGCACTGAAGCTTTCTTT. It is translated as CTSSFRVEGTEAFF.

The V gene is TRBV7-8, the J gene TRBJ2-7, with D unresolved. Trimming took 3 bases from V and 3 from J, leaving 12 bases between them. Germline V gene data show CDR1 as SGHVS and CDR2 as FQNEAQ. CDR3 size: 14 residues. The CDR3 bases are TGTGCCAGCAGCTTCGGACGGTCCCACTACGAGCAGTACTTC. It translates to CASSFGRSHYEQYF.

The J gene is TRBJ1-2, the V gene TRBV7-9, with D maybe TRBD1 (5 bases). V was pared by 1 base and J by 6 bases, with 24 bases between. This CDR3 is built from 18 residues. Germline V lookup: CDR1 SEHNR, CDR2 FQNEAQ (reference sequence). Here the CDR3 DNA reads TGTGCCAGCAGCTTAGTTTTTCGCGGGGCCCAAGATGGAGATGGCTACACCTTC. This gives the protein CASSLVFRGAQDGDGYTF.

J is TRBJ1-2 and V is TRBV20-1, with TRBD1 as a possible D gene (6 bases). Germline CDR1 and CDR2: DFQATT and SNEGSKA (reference sequence). The germline V and J ends were trimmed by 5 bases and 4 bases, with 26 bases remaining between them. The CDR3 spans 17 residues. For the CDR3, the DNA is TGCAGTGCTGACCGCCTGGACAGCCTAAAGAGACCCTATGGCTACACCTTC. This encodes CSADRLDSLKRPYGYTF.

This clonotype showed up many times. The chain employs TRBV13 and TRBJ2-7, with TRBD1 matching 9 bases. The CDR3 sequence is 17 residues long. CDR1 PRHDT and CDR2 FYEKMQ come from the germline V gene (reference sequence). With V trimmed by 0 bases and J by 5 bases, 11 bases remained unmatched. In DNA, the CDR3 is TGTGCCAGCAGCTTAGGCCCTGGACAGGGGCATGGTAACGAGCAGTACTTC. This codes for CASSLGPGQGHGNEQYF.

This clonotype was observed many times. This chain connects TRBV28 to TRBJ1-4; D is uncertain. Trimming removed 1 base at V and 4 bases at J, with 7 bases between. In germline, CDR1 is MDHEN, CDR2 SYDVKM. The CDR3 extends over 14 amino acids. The CDR3 loop is CASSLSGSNEKLFF. The CDR3 bases are TGTGCCAGCAGTTTATCCGGCAGTAATGAAAAACTGTTTTTT.

The V call is TRBV6-1, the J call TRBJ1-2, with D unclear. The CDR3 has 15 residues. Germline V gene sequence: CDR1 MNHNS, CDR2 SASEGT. The ends were cut back, 6 bases at V and 0 bases at J, with 14 bases in the middle. The CDR3: CASRPSHPTNYGYTF. The CDR3 nucleotides are TGTGCCAGCAGGCCCTCACATCCGACTAACTATGGCTACACCTTC.

This clonotype was counted many times. The CDR3 here is CSARIHGDPSYEQYF. The CDR3 coding sequence is TGCAGTGCTAGGATCCACGGGGATCCCTCCTACGAGCAGTACTTC. V is TRBV20-1 and J is TRBJ2-7; tentatively, D is TRBD2 (5 bases). CDR3 length: 15 residues. The germline gives CDR1 DFQATT, CDR2 SNEGSKA (reference sequence). The germline V and J ends were trimmed by 3 bases and 0 bases, with 15 bases remaining between them.

This clonotype was seen ten or more times. The chain links TRBV7-2 to TRBJ2-1; 9 nucleotides agree with TRBD2. The CDR3 spans 18 residues. CDR1 and CDR2 (germline): SGHTA, FQGNSA. J lost 4 bases, V lost 2 bases, and 12 bases had no gene match. The chain's CDR3 is CASSLLLAGPLHYNEQFF. DNA of the CDR3: TGTGCCAGCAGCTTACTCCTAGCGGGGCCTCTCCATTACAATGAGCAGTTCTTC. Full variable domain (outside the CDR3, taken from reference TRBV7-2 and TRBJ2-1): GAGVSQSPSNKVTEKGKDVELRCDPISGHTALYWYRQSLGQGLEFLIYFQGNSAPDKSGLPSDRFSAERTGGSVSTLTIQRTQQEDSAVYLCASSLLLAGPLHYNEQFFGPGTRLTVL.

This clonotype was found a few times. This CDR3 is CASSRGTGISPLHF. CDR3 in DNA: TGTGCCAGCAGCCGGGGGACAGGGATTTCACCCCTCCACTTT. The chain has TRBV3-1 and TRBJ1-6; 9 nucleotides agree with TRBD1. Germline loops: CDR1 LGHDT, CDR2 YNNKEL (reference sequence). The J segment lost 9 bases and the V segment lost 4 bases, leaving 4 bases of the junction unmatched. The CDR3 is made up of 14 amino acids. Complete variable domain (other parts from reference TRBV3-1 and TRBJ1-6): DTAVSQTPKYLVTQMGNDKSIKCEQNLGHDTMYWYKQDSKKFLKIMFSYNNKELIINETVPNRFSPKSPDKAHLNLHINSLELGDSAVYFCASSRGTGISPLHFGNGTRLTVT.

This sequence joins TRBV9 and TRBJ1-3, with D possibly matching TRBD1 (5 bases). Trimming left V 4 bases short and J 6 bases short, with 20 bases between. The CDR3 length is 16 residues. From germline, CDR1 is SGDLS and CDR2 YYNGEE. CDR3 sequence reads: CASSIGRGPGLNTIYF. The CDR3 coding sequence is TGTGCCAGCAGCATAGGCCGGGGACCCGGTCTAAACACCATATATTTT.